The T cell receptor beta chain described here comes from a study of T cells and Merkel cell carcinoma outcomes. The CDR3 is made up of 14 amino acids. Trimming took 5 bases from V and 0 from J, leaving 8 bases between them. CDR1 is WNHNN, CDR2 SYGVQD, per germline (reference sequence). The protocol was immunoSEQ multiplex PCR, while the TCRdb copy is restricted to in-frame clones and leaves out a portion. The sample contains some 19,000 clones, roughly 82% of which appear only once. This clone appeared a single time. As yet, its antigen is unknown. Study-level results: Reportedly, T-cell repertoire with density predicts Merkel cell carcinoma outcomes.

The material sequenced was tumor tissue from Merkel cell carcinoma. J is TRBJ1-3 and V is TRBV10-1; D is undetermined. This receptor was identified in a human donor with Merkel cell carcinoma. For the CDR3, the DNA is TGCGCCAGCAGTACCGGAGCCTCTGGAAACACCATATATTTT. It encodes CASSTGASGNTIYF.